One sample yielded the 24 T cell receptor beta chains listed below, sequenced in a study of cytotoxic CD8 clonotypes in ibrutinib-treated CLL (dated by TCRdb to the early 2020s). Receptor amplification or capture employed the immunoSEQ multiplex PCR assay. The source is immuneACCESS, and TCRdb retained only in-frame sequences with V and J called. Part of the clones is not carried over; for the studies checked, unresolved V genes explain less than half of this, and the remainder is unexplained. The sample includes tens of thousands of clones, with 75% observed a single time. The top ten clones comprise around 7.9% of the sample. This specimen was PBMCs, taken before ibrutinib treatment. The receptors come from a human donor with chronic lymphocytic leukemia.

The chain carries TRBV4-2 and TRBJ2-2; D tentatively fits TRBD1 or TRBD2 (5 bases each). V dropped 0 bases and J dropped 9 bases, with 14 bases sitting between them. This CDR3 has 15 residues. Per the germline V gene, CDR1 is LGHNA and CDR2 is YNFKEQ. The CDR3: CASSQDGIGDRELFF. The DNA of the CDR3 is TGTGCCAGCAGCCAAGATGGTATAGGGGACCGGGAGCTGTTTTTT.

The chain couples TRBV18 to TRBJ1-1, with 9 positions matching TRBD1. The CDR3 is 14 amino acids. Trimming took 6 bases from V and 4 from J; bases not matched to a gene: 6. Germline CDR1 is KGHSH and CDR2 is LQKENI. CDR3 DNA sequence: TGTGCCAGCTCGAGGACAGGGGAAGGCACTGAAGCTTTCTTT. Translated, it gives CASSRTGEGTEAFF.

The chain is built from TRBV6-6 and TRBJ1-1; D is uncertain. This CDR3 contains 11 residues. V was trimmed by 8 bases and J by 4 bases, leaving 8 bases between them. Germline CDR1 reads MNHNY; CDR2 reads SVGAGI (reference sequence). For the CDR3, the DNA is TGTGCCAGCCAGGAGACCACTGAAGCTTTCTTT. Translated, it gives CASQETTEAFF.

The chain carries TRBV11-2 and TRBJ2-3; D remains ambiguous. Germline V CDR1 and CDR2: SGHAT, FQNNGV. This CDR3 is built from 14 residues. The V and J ends lost 2 bases and 10 bases respectively, with 16 bases between them. Written as DNA, the CDR3 is TGTGCCAGCAGCTTAAGGATAGGCGTCCGTTCGCAGTATTTT. Residues: CASSLRIGVRSQYF.

As DNA, the CDR3 is TGTGCCAGCAGTTACGGAGGACAGGGGGATTATGGCTACACCTTC. This encodes CASSYGGQGDYGYTF. J is TRBJ1-2 and V is TRBV6-5; 10 bases are a match to TRBD1. CDR1 and CDR2 (germline): MNHEY, SVGAGI. CDR3 size: 15 residues. V trimming: 2 bases; J trimming: 5 bases; junction bases outside the gene matches: 5.

The chain uses TRBV5-4 and TRBJ1-1, with TRBD1 as a possible D gene (5 bases). The germline gives CDR1 SGHNT, CDR2 YYREEE (reference sequence). V shed 0 bases and J shed 5 bases, with 14 bases lying between them. The CDR3 runs 15 residues. For the CDR3, the DNA is TGTGCCAGCAGCTTGGACGGGGGGGTTGGGACTGAAGCTTTCTTT. It is translated as CASSLDGGVGTEAFF.

This chain joins TRBV7-2 and TRBJ2-7; tentative D call: TRBD1 (5 bases). Germline V gene sequence: CDR1 SGHTA, CDR2 FQGNSA. The CDR3 runs 14 residues. Trimming cost V 1 base and J 2 bases, with 9 bases left between them. CDR3 in DNA: TGTGCCAGCAGCTTAGGACCAGGGACCTACGAGCAGTACTTC. Protein product: CASSLGPGTYEQYF.

The genes are TRBV7-2 and TRBJ1-1; maybe TRBD1 (5 bases). The CDR3 runs 13 residues. The germline V gene encodes CDR1 SGHTA and CDR2 FQGNSA. The germline V and J ends were trimmed by 2 bases and 4 bases, with 8 bases remaining between them. The CDR3 DNA follows: TGTGCCAGCAGCTTATGGGGCACCACTGAAGCTTTCTTT. It specifies CASSLWGTTEAFF.

The chain has TRBV18 and TRBJ2-3; D unclear. The V gene lost 3 bases and the J gene lost 0 bases, with 10 bases spanning the gap. CDR1 and CDR2 (germline): KGHSH, LQKENI. The CDR3 totals 15 residues. For the CDR3, the DNA is TGTGCCAGCTCACCCGACGGTGCTAGCACAGATACGCAGTATTTT. Translated, it gives CASSPDGASTDTQYF.

The gene calls are TRBV30 and TRBJ2-6; D gene uncertain. With 3 bases removed from V and 0 bases from J, the gap between germline ends came to 9 bases. Per the germline V gene, CDR1 is GTSNPN and CDR2 is SVGIG (reference sequence). The CDR3 has 15 residues. DNA for the CDR3: TGTGCCTGGAGGGGAAAAAACTCTGGGGCCAACGTCCTGACTTTC. Translating gives CAWRGKNSGANVLTF.

The rearrangement uses TRBV7-3 and TRBJ1-1; TRBD1 agrees at 9 bases. Per the germline V gene, CDR1 is SGHTA and CDR2 is FQGTGA. The CDR3 spans 13 residues. V lost 3 bases and J lost 11; bases outside the gene matches: 7. CDR3 in amino acids: CASSFQTGGPAFF. The CDR3 DNA reads as TGTGCCAGCAGCTTCCAGACAGGGGGGCCGGCTTTCTTT.

This clone is labeled as medium-sized. The rearrangement joins TRBV5-1 to TRBJ1-2, with D uncertain. The CDR3 totals 15 residues. Per germline, CDR1 SGHRS and CDR2 YFSETQ. The V and J ends lost 3 bases and 3 bases respectively, with 15 bases between them. The CDR3 loop reads CASSSPPASYYGYTF. The CDR3 nucleotides read TGCGCCAGCAGCTCCCCACCCGCGTCTTACTATGGCTACACCTTC.

The chain couples TRBV18 to TRBJ2-7; TRBD1 matches 9 bases. Germline CDR1 and CDR2: KGHSH and LQKENI. The CDR3 is 15 residues long. The trim removed 3 bases at V and 4 bases at J, leaving 7 bases unmatched. The CDR3 spells CASSPWDRVDYEQYF. For the CDR3, the DNA is TGTGCCAGCTCACCTTGGGACAGGGTCGATTACGAGCAGTACTTC.

This clone appeared a few times. The chain recombines TRBV5-4 with TRBJ1-4, with TRBD1 identical over 7 bases. The V gene's germline CDR1 is SGHNT and CDR2 YYREEE (reference sequence). V shed 0 bases and J 4 bases; nucleotides not matched to a gene: 3. This CDR3 has 15 amino acids. CDR3 bases: TGTGCCAGCAGCTTGGACAGGGGACTTAATGAAAAACTGTTTTTT. As protein: CASSLDRGLNEKLFF.

The CDR3 region is CASSYSRGNTEAFF. The CDR3 DNA sequence: TGTGCCAGCAGTTACTCGCGGGGGAACACTGAAGCTTTCTTT. The chain links TRBV6-6 to TRBJ1-1; no clear D. This CDR3 contains 14 residues. The germline V and J ends were trimmed by 0 bases and 1 base, with 6 bases remaining between them. CDR1 and CDR2 from the germline V gene are MNHNY and SVGAGI (reference sequence).

V is TRBV27 and J is TRBJ2-7; 7 bases are shared with TRBD2. V trimming: 3 bases; J trimming: 2 bases; junction bases outside the gene matches: 10. The CDR3 has 16 residues. CDR1 and CDR2 (germline): MNHEY, SMNVEV (reference sequence). The CDR3, as DNA: TGTGCCAGCAGTTTTTCAGATGGCGGGGGAACCTACGAGCAGTACTTC. Translated: CASSFSDGGGTYEQYF.

The chain carries TRBV19 and TRBJ1-5, with D perhaps TRBD1 (5 bases). The V and J ends lost 8 bases and 0 bases respectively, with 8 bases between them. CDR1 and CDR2 (germline): LNHDA, SQIVND (reference sequence). This CDR3 has 13 residues. In DNA form, the CDR3 reads TGTGCCAGTGCCGGGACTAGCAATCAGCCCCAGCATTTT. It translates to CASAGTSNQPQHF.

CDR3 sequence: CAWTKPDRATYEQYF. CDR3 nucleotide sequence: TGTGCCTGGACTAAGCCGGACAGGGCAACCTACGAGCAGTACTTC. The chain employs TRBV30 and TRBJ2-7, with 8 bases lining up with TRBD1. Germline V lookup: CDR1 GTSNPN, CDR2 SVGIG (reference sequence). V lost 4 bases and J lost 2; bases outside the gene matches: 10. This CDR3 has 15 amino acids.

Points on this clone: One end of the junction does not line up with germline, which may come from a read error. The same CDR3 can be traced to other DNA sequences in this sample. This chain connects TRBV11-3 to TRBJ2-1, with D perhaps TRBD1 (6 bases). Germline CDR1 is SGHNT and CDR2 is YENEEA. This CDR3 contains 14 residues. CDR3 residues: CASSLGGSYNEQFF. In DNA, the CDR3 is TGTGCCAGCAGTTTAGGGGGCTCCTACAATGAGCAGTTCTTC.

This rearrangement joins TRBV19 to TRBJ1-5; TRBD1 might be the D (6 bases). V was shortened by 6 bases and J by 0 bases, with 12 bases between the two germline ends. Looked up from germline, CDR1 is LNHDA and CDR2 is SQIVND (reference sequence). This CDR3 spans 15 amino acids. CDR3 loop: CASRGGGNSNQPQHF. The CDR3 region has the DNA TGTGCCAGTAGAGGGGGGGGGAATAGCAATCAGCCCCAGCATTTT.

The J gene is TRBJ1-1, the V gene TRBV5-6; D ambiguous. The V end was cut by 2 bases, the J end by 6 bases, with 8 bases between. From germline, CDR1 is SGHDT and CDR2 YYEEEE. The CDR3 has 12 residues. This CDR3 reads CASSFVWAEAFF. The CDR3 region has the DNA TGTGCCAGCAGCTTTGTATGGGCTGAAGCTTTCTTT.

The chain combines TRBV5-1 with TRBJ2-1; weak D call: TRBD2 (6 bases). V was clipped by 0 bases and J by 7 bases, with 11 bases between them. The CDR3 consists of 14 residues. CDR1 is SGHRS and CDR2 is YFSETQ in the germline V gene. The CDR3 is CASSLAGDLNEQFF. CDR3 coding DNA: TGCGCCAGCAGCTTGGCGGGAGACTTGAATGAGCAGTTCTTC.

The chain couples TRBV19 to TRBJ2-5; 8 positions agree with TRBD2. V shed 1 base, J shed 3 bases, and the junction held 7 bases outside the gene matches. Looked up from germline, CDR1 is LNHDA and CDR2 is SQIVND (reference sequence). CDR3 size: 16 residues. DNA of the CDR3: TGTGCCAGTAGTATAGGGGCAGCGGGAGTAAAAGAGACCCAGTACTTC. Translation: CASSIGAAGVKETQYF.

The chain uses TRBV5-4 and TRBJ2-5; weak D call: TRBD2 (5 bases). V dropped 4 bases and J dropped 2 bases, with 12 bases sitting between them. The CDR3 covers 14 residues. Germline CDR1 and CDR2: SGHNT and YYREEE (reference sequence). The CDR3 DNA sequence: TGTGCCAGCAGCCTTGGGGAGATACAAGAGACCCAGTACTTC. Residues: CASSLGEIQETQYF.